The 20 T cell receptor beta chains listed next were all sequenced from one sample in a study of cytomegalovirus exposure and HLA in healthy donors. Primers included in the PCR were 60 Vbeta and 13 Jbeta primers. Sequencing was performed with immunoSEQ multiplex PCR; in TCRdb, only in-frame clones are kept and a portion is missing. The sample lists 60,000 to 90,000 clones; 70% were seen once. The sample taken for sequencing was PBMCs. The source is a woman aged 50 to 60 in good health and CMV-seropositive.

The chain links TRBV7-2 to TRBJ1-6; 9 positions match TRBD1. The V gene end was trimmed by 5 bases and the J gene end by 14 bases; junction bases not matched to a gene: 10. Per the germline V gene, CDR1 is SGHTA and CDR2 is FQGNSA. The CDR3 has 14 residues. CDR3 in amino acids: CASSPPGTGSALHF. The CDR3 DNA is TGTGCCAGCAGCCCTCCCGGGACAGGGTCGGCCCTCCACTTT.

The chain employs TRBV9 and TRBJ2-5; the match to TRBD2 covers 12 bases. Germline trimming cut 4 bases from V and 11 bases from J; bases unmatched to any gene: 12. The V gene's germline CDR1 is SGDLS and CDR2 YYNGEE. The CDR3 spans 15 residues. The CDR3 DNA reads as TGTGCCAGCAGCCCTGGGACTAGCGGGCCAACCCAGCAGTACTTC. Protein product: CASSPGTSGPTQQYF.

The V call is TRBV6-5, the J call TRBJ2-5, with 7 bases fitting TRBD2. This CDR3 has 13 amino acids. The germline V gene encodes CDR1 MNHEY and CDR2 SVGAGI. J gave up 5 bases and V 6 bases, and 6 bases lay outside the gene matches. Written as DNA, the CDR3 is TGTGCCAGCAGACGACTAGCCGCGGAGACCCAGTACTTC. Encoded protein: CASRRLAAETQYF.

This clone showed up just a few times. The rearrangement uses TRBV5-4 and TRBJ1-2; a weak D match, TRBD1 (5 bases). The V gene lost 3 bases and the J gene lost 7 bases, with 10 bases spanning the gap. The CDR3 sequence is 12 residues long. Germline V gene lookup returns CDR1 SGHNT and CDR2 YYREEE (reference sequence). The CDR3 region is CASSWGRGGYTF. The DNA of the CDR3 is TGTGCCAGCAGCTGGGGAAGGGGTGGCTACACCTTC.

The chain is built from TRBV7-6 and TRBJ2-5, with 13 bases lining up with TRBD2. The CDR3 extends over 16 amino acids. CDR1 is SGHVS, CDR2 FNYEAQ, per germline. Trimming cost V 4 bases and J 7 bases; bases outside gene matches: 9. The CDR3 sequence: CASSSGGLAGPATQYF. DNA for the CDR3: TGTGCCAGCAGCTCCGGGGGACTAGCGGGACCGGCGACCCAGTACTTC.

V gene TRBV27 combines with J gene TRBJ2-1, with TRBD1 matching over 10 bases. The CDR3 runs 14 residues. V was pared by 7 bases and J by 6 bases, with 6 bases of the junction left unmatched. The germline CDR1 and CDR2 sequences are MNHEY and SMNVEV (reference sequence). The CDR3 reads CASTDRGQSNEQFF. CDR3 DNA: TGTGCCAGCACCGACAGGGGGCAATCCAATGAGCAGTTCTTC.

The V and J genes are TRBV28 and TRBJ2-1; D perhaps matches TRBD2 (6 bases). V dropped 6 bases and J dropped 0 bases, with 15 bases sitting between them. The germline CDR1 and CDR2 sequences are MDHEN and SYDVKM. This CDR3 spans 16 amino acids. CDR3 nucleotide sequence: TGTGCCAGCAGACTAGGGACTTCCAGCTCCTACAATGAGCAGTTCTTC. Protein sequence: CASRLGTSSSYNEQFF.

This clone was picked up a small number of times. The chain couples TRBV10-1 to TRBJ2-2, with D possibly matching TRBD1 (5 bases). Germline V CDR1 and CDR2: WNHNN, SYGVQD (reference sequence). This CDR3 is 14 amino acids long. V shed 3 bases and J shed 6 bases, with 11 bases lying between them. DNA for the CDR3: TGCGCCAGCAGTGAAGAAGTAGGGGCCGGGGAGCTGTTTTTT. Residues: CASSEEVGAGELFF.

The V and J genes are TRBV13 and TRBJ1-4, with 11 bases aligning to TRBD1. Per germline, CDR1 PRHDT and CDR2 FYEKMQ (reference sequence). The CDR3 has 18 amino acids. V lost 4 bases and J lost 5; bases outside the gene matches: 12. In DNA form, the CDR3 reads TGTGCCAGCAGCTGGAGGACAGGGGGCCGCGCTGCGAATGAAAAACTGTTTTTT. Amino acids: CASSWRTGGRAANEKLFF.

This chain joins TRBV14 and TRBJ1-3; TRBD1 is a possible D gene (5 bases). Germline CDR1 SGHDN, CDR2 FVKESK. This CDR3 has 16 residues. V lost 4 bases, J lost 0 bases, and 13 bases lay in between. The CDR3 sequence: CASSLRGEASGNTIYF. DNA of the CDR3: TGTGCCAGCAGCCTCCGGGGGGAAGCCTCTGGAAACACCATATATTTT.

This clone was recorded once. The genes are TRBV4-3 and TRBJ1-5; D is possibly TRBD1 (5 bases). Trimming stripped 4 bases from V and 6 bases from J, with 22 bases between. Looked up from germline, CDR1 is LGHNA and CDR2 is YSLEER. The CDR3 runs 17 residues. CDR3 in DNA: TGCGCCAGCAGCCTAAGATTGGGCAGGGAGGATAGTCAGCCCCAGCATTTT. Residues: CASSLRLGREDSQPQHF.

Here the CDR3 DNA reads TGTGCCAGCAGCTTAAGAGCAGGGTGGAACTATGGCTACACCTTC. Protein: CASSLRAGWNYGYTF. The chain couples TRBV11-2 to TRBJ1-2, with a possible D match to TRBD1 (5 bases). This CDR3 contains 15 residues. Trimming shortened V by 2 bases and J by 2 bases, and 12 bases separated the two germline ends. Germline lookup yields CDR1 SGHAT and CDR2 FQNNGV.

The chain uses TRBV30 and TRBJ2-1; 12 bases are shared with TRBD2. The germline V gene has CDR1 GTSNPN and CDR2 SVGIG (reference sequence). This CDR3 spans 15 amino acids. The V and J ends lost 1 base and 7 bases, in that order; junction bases with no gene match: 5. Here the CDR3 reads CAWSGLAGVRNEQFF. CDR3 coding DNA: TGTGCCTGGAGTGGACTAGCGGGAGTGAGGAATGAGCAGTTCTTC.

The chain links TRBV5-4 to TRBJ1-2; D is ambiguous. The V end lost 0 bases, the J end lost 3 bases, and 9 bases lay between the germline ends. The CDR3 extends over 14 amino acids. Per germline, CDR1 SGHNT and CDR2 YYREEE (reference sequence). The CDR3 DNA sequence: TGTGCCAGCAGCTTGGGTCAGGCATACTATGGCTACACCTTC. It is translated as CASSLGQAYYGYTF.

The chain joins TRBV7-8 to TRBJ2-7; 9 positions match TRBD1. The V and J ends lost 5 bases and 2 bases, in that order; junction bases with no gene match: 10. The germline CDR1 and CDR2 sequences are SGHVS and FQNEAQ. The CDR3 has 16 residues. The CDR3 sequence: CASSENRDRAPYEQYF. The CDR3 DNA reads TGTGCCAGCAGCGAGAACCGGGACAGGGCCCCCTACGAGCAGTACTTC.

This chain uses TRBV27 with TRBJ1-2; D not resolved. CDR1 MNHEY and CDR2 SMNVEV come from the germline V gene (reference sequence). This CDR3 comprises 12 residues. Trimming pared 4 bases from V and 9 bases from J, leaving 12 bases between. The CDR3 region has the DNA TGTGCCAGCAGTTCCGGGTCCGGCAGCTACACCTTC. Translated, it gives CASSSGSGSYTF.

V is TRBV11-2 and J is TRBJ2-5; no firm D call. Trimming removed 5 bases at V and 1 base at J, with 8 bases between. The germline gives CDR1 SGHAT, CDR2 FQNNGV. This CDR3 contains 13 residues. CDR3 residues: CASSPGSQETQYF. The CDR3 DNA reads as TGTGCCAGCAGCCCCGGGTCCCAAGAGACCCAGTACTTC.

The chain links TRBV6-1 to TRBJ2-7; the match to TRBD1 covers 8 bases. Germline-derived CDR1 and CDR2 are MNHNS and SASEGT. The CDR3 has 15 residues. Germline trimming cut 5 bases from V and 0 bases from J; bases unmatched to any gene: 6. DNA of the CDR3: TGTGCCAGCAGTCCGACAGGGGCGAGCTCCTACGAGCAGTACTTC. Translated: CASSPTGASSYEQYF.

This chain uses TRBV15 with TRBJ2-7; D call uncertain. Trimming left V 0 bases short and J 4 bases short, with 7 bases between. CDR3 length: 13 amino acids. Germline loops: CDR1 LNHNV, CDR2 YYDKDF (reference sequence). CDR3 bases: TGTGCCACCAGCAGAGATCCGGGTTACGAGCAGTACTTC. This codes for CATSRDPGYEQYF.

This chain connects TRBV6-1 to TRBJ1-3; D is unresolved. Trimming left V 1 base short and J 0 bases short, with 13 bases between. The CDR3 has 17 residues. Germline assignment: CDR1 MNHNS and CDR2 SASEGT. The CDR3 DNA reads TGTGCCAGCAGTGAAGTTCCGACTCCTGCCTCTGGAAACACCATATATTTT. Encoded protein: CASSEVPTPASGNTIYF.